The subject of this entry is one T cell receptor (beta chain). The method was immunoSEQ multiplex PCR; TCRdb's version includes in-frame clones alone and lacks a portion of them. Here the sample spans around 80,000 clones, 91% being singletons. The sample belongs to a study of control samples from healthy donors and cancer patients. This TCR was recovered from a man in his fifties in good health. The sequencing input was blood.

CDR3 in DNA: TGTGCCAGCAGCTTAGGGACAGGGGACTCGAACACTGAAGCTTTCTTT. Its protein is CASSLGTGDSNTEAFF. This chain connects TRBV11-3 to TRBJ1-1; 9 positions match TRBD1. Germline V lookup: CDR1 SGHNT, CDR2 YENEEA. This CDR3 comprises 16 residues. With 1 base clipped from V and 1 base from J, the junction kept 4 bases outside the gene matches.